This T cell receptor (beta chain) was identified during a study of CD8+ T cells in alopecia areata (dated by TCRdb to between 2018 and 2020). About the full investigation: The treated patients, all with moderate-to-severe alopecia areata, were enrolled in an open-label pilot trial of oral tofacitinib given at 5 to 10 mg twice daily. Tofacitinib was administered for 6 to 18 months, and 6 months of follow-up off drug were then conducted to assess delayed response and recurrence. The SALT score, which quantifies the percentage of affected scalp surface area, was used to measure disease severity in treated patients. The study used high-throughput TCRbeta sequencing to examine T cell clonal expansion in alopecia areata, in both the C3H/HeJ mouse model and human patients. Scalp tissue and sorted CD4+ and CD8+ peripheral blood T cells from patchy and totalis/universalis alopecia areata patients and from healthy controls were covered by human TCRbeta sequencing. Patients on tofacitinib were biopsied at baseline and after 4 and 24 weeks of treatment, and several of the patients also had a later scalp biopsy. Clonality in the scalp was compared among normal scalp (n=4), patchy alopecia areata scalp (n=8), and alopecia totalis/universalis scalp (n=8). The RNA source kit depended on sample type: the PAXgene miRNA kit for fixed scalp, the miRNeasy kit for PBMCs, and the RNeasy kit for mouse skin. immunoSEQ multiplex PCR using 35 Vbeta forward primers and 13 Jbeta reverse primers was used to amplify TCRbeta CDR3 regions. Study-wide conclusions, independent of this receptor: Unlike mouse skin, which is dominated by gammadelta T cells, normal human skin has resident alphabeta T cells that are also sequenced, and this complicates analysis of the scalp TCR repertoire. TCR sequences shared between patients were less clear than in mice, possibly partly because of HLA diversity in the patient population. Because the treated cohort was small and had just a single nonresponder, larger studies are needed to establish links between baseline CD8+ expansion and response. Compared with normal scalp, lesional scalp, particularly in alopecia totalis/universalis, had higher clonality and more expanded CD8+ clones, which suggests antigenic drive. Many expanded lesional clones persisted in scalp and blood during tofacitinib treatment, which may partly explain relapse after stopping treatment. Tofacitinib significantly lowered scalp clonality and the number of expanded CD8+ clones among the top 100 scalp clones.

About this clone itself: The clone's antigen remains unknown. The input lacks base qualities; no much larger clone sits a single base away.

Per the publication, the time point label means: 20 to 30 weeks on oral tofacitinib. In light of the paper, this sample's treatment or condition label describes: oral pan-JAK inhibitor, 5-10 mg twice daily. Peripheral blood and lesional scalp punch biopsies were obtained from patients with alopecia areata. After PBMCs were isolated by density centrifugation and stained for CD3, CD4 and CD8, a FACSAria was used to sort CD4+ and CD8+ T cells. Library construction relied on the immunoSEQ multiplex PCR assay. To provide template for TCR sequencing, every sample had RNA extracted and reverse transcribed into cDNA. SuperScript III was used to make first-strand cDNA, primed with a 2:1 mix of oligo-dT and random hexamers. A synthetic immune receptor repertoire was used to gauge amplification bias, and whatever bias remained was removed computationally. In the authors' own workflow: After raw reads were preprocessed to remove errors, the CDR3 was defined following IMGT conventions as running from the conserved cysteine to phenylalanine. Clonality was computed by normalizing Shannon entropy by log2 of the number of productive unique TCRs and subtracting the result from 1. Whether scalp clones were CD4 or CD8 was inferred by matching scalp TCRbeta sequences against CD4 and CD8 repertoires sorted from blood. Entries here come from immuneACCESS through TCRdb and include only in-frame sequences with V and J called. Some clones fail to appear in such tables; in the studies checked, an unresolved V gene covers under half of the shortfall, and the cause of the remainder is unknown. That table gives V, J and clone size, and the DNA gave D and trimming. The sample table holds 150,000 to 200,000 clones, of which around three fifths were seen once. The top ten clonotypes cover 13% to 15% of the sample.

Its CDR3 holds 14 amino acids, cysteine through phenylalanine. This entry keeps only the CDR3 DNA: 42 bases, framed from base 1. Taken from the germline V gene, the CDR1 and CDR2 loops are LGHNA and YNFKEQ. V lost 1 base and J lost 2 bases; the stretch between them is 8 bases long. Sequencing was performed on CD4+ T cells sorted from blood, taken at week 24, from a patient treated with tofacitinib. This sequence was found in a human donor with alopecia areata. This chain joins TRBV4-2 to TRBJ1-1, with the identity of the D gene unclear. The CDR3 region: CASSQVRANTEAFF. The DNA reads TGTGCCAGCAGCCAAGTTCGAGCTAACACTGAAGCTTTCTTT.